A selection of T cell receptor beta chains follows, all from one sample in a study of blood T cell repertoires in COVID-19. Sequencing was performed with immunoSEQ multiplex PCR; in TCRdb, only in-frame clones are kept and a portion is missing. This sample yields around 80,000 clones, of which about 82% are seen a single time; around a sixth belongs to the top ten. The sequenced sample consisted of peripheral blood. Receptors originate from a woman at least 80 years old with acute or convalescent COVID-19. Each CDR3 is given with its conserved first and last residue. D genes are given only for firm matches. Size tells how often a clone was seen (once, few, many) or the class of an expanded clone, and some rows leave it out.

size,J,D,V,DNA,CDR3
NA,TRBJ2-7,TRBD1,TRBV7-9,TGTGCCAGCAGCTCACAGGGGGCAGGCGAGCAGTACTTC,CASSSQGAGEQYF
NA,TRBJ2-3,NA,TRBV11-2,TGTGCCAGCAGCTTAGACAGGGCGAGGCGGTATTTT,CASSLDRARRYF
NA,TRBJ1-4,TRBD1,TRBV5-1,TGCGCCAGCAGGCCGCCAGGGGGCAGGGATGAAAAACTGTTTTTT,CASRPPGGRDEKLFF
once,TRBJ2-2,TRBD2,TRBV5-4,TGTGCCAGCAGCTTGTCGGGACTAGCGGGGGGGCTGAACACCGGGGAGCTGTTTTTT,CASSLSGLAGGLNTGELFF
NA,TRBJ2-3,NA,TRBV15,TGTGCCACCAGCAGAGATCAAACTAGCCAGACGCAGTATTTT,CATSRDQTSQTQYF
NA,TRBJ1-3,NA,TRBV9,TGTGCCAGCAGCCCAATCGTCTCTCTGGCCGGAAACACCATATATTTT,CASSPIVSLAGNTIYF
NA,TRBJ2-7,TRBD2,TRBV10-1,TGCGCCAGCACCTCCCGGAGACTAGCGGTCCACTACGAGCAGTACTTC,CASTSRRLAVHYEQYF
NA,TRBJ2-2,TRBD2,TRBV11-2,TGTGCCAGCAGCTTAGATGCAGCGGGGTACACCGGGGAGCTGTTTTTT,CASSLDAAGYTGELFF
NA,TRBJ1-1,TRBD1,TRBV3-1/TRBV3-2,TGTGCCAGCAGCCAAGGAGACAGGGGAAACACTGAAGCTTTCTTT,CASSQGDRGNTEAFF
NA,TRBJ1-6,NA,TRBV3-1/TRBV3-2,TGTGCCAGCGCCCCTCGTGAGGGCGGGAAGTGGTCACCCCTCCACTTT,CASAPREGGKWSPLHF
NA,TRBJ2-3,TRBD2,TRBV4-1,TGCGCCAGCAGCCAAGAGCCGGGACTAGCGAGCACAGATACGCAGTATTTT,CASSQEPGLASTDTQYF
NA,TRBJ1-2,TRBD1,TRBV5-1,TGCGCCAGCGGAACAGGGGGCGCGGGAAACTATGGCTACACCTTC,CASGTGGAGNYGYTF
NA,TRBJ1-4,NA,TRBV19,TGTGCCAGTAGTACCCGACAGGAGGCTAATGAAAAACTGTTTTTT,CASSTRQEANEKLFF
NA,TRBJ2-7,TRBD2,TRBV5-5,TGTGCCAGCAGCTCTATTAGCGGGAGCGAGCAGTACTTC,CASSSISGSEQYF
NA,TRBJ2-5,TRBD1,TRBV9,TGTGCCAGCAGCGCGGGGACAGGGCAGTGGACCCAGTACTTC,CASSAGTGQWTQYF
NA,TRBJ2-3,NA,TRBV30,TGTGCCTGGAGTGTATGGGGGGTGAGGCAGGGAATTATGACAGATACGCAGTATTTT,CAWSVWGVRQGIMTDTQYF
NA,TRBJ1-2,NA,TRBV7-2,TGTGCCAGCAGCACTAGCCCCTATGGCTACACCTTC,CASSTSPYGYTF
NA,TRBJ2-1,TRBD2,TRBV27,TGTGCCAGCAGTTCCGAACTAGCGTCTTACAATGAGCAGTTCTTC,CASSSELASYNEQFF